This T cell receptor beta chain came from a study of metastatic and nonmetastatic thyroid tumors (dated by TCRdb to 2020 to 2021). About the study as a whole: Repertoires were compared across peripheral blood and tumor or nodule tissue samples from malignant and benign thyroid patients. Broader findings and caveats from the paper: TCR beta diversity was reported as significantly higher in malignant tumors than in benign nodules, in both blood and tumor samples.

Notes on this clone: Its antigen has not been determined. The record has no base qualities; no much larger clone is one base away.

No patient had received any treatment before thyroid surgery. Using T-cell receptor beta sequencing, the study looked back at clinical samples from patients collected from about 2011 to 2019. The library came from PCR. The instrument was an Illumina HiSeq 4000. The TCR beta-chain CDR3 region of each patient was profiled by high-throughput sequencing. From the authors' description of their analysis: CDR3 differences across clinicopathological groups were used to build a classifier for discriminating distant-metastatic papillary thyroid cancer patients. The Shannon index was used to assess repertoire diversity, and the Morisita-Horn index was used to assess tumor-blood repertoire similarity. The public reads were reanalyzed by TCRdb: fastp trimming at Q25, MiXCR alignment, in-frame beta chains only. TCRdb assigned the V and J calls; the authors' analysis was not used. The sample data list some 16,000 clones, and approximately 24% of these were observed just once. The ten largest clones take up about 13% of the sample.

The sample consisted of tumor tissue. The TCR sequence derives from a male donor with papillary thyroid cancer or a benign thyroid nodule (not recorded which). Some clones in this sample may be carry-over from other donors' samples.

This receptor carries the CDR3 CASSVSSTSGTGELFF. The nucleotide sequence is TGTGCCAGCAGCGTCTCATCGACTAGCGGGACCGGGGAGCTGTTTTTT. The chain was built from TRBV9 and TRBJ2-2; 10 of the junction bases match TRBD2. There are 16 amino acids in the CDR3, from cysteine to phenylalanine inclusive. Left in the record is the CDR3 DNA by itself, 48 bases read in frame from the first base. Trimming takes 2 bases off V and 5 bases off J; junction bases not matched to a gene: 6. CDR1 and CDR2 are read off the germline V gene as SGDLS and YYNGEE.